This T cell receptor (beta chain) was sequenced for a study of blood T cell repertoires in COVID-19. Across the study: Sources were T cells, B-cell-depleted T cells, or PBMCs; the material itself was cDNA or gDNA.

Per the study methods: Reference gene primer amplification gave nucleated cell count estimates. Only in-frame clones appear in the TCRdb table, and some are missing; sequencing was by immunoSEQ multiplex PCR. V and J calls and clone size are copied from that table; D and trimming were computed from the DNA. The sample lists a few hundred thousand clones, approximately 91% occurring once. The J segment lost 6 bases and the V segment lost 5 bases, leaving 11 bases of the junction unmatched. The germline V gene encodes CDR1 MNHNY and CDR2 SVGAGI (reference sequence). CDR3 length equals 16 residues. Individuals drawn from 24 US areas were roughly 18 to 95 years old. Donors in Cohort 3 counted as recovered after two negative PCRs, clearance, or symptom resolution.

This receptor was taken from a woman in her sixties or seventies who had recovered from COVID-19. The chain combines TRBV6-6 with TRBJ1-5; 9 bases fit TRBD1. Material for sequencing was PBMCs or T cells enriched from blood (not recorded which). The CDR3 DNA reads as TGTGCCAGCAGTCCCCAAAACAGGGGGCTTCTTCAGCCCCAGCATTTT. Translation gives CASSPQNRGLLQPQHF.